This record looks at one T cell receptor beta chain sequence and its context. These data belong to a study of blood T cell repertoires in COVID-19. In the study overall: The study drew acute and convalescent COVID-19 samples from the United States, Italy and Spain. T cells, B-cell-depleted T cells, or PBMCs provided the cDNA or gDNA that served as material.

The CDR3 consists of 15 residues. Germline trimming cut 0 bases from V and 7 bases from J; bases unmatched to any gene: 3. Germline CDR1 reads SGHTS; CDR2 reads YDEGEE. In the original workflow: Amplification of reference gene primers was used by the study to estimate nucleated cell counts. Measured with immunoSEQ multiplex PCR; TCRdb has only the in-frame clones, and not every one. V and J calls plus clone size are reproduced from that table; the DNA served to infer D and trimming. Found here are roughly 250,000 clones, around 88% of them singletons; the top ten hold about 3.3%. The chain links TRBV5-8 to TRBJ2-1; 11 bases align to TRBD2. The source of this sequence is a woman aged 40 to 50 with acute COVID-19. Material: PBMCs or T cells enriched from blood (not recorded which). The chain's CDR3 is CASSLGLAGRNEQFF. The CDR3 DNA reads TGTGCCAGCAGCTTGGGACTAGCGGGAAGGAATGAGCAGTTCTTC.